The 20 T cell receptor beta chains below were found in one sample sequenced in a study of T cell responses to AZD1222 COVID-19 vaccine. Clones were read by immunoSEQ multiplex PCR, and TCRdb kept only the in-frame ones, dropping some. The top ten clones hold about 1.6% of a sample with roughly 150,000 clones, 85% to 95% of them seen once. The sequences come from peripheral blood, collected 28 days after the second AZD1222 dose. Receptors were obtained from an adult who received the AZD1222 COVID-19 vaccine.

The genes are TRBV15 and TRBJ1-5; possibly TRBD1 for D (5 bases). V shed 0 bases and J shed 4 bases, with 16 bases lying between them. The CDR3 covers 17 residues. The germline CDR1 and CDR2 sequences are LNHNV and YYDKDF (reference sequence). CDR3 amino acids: CATSRDIGGGKNQPQHF. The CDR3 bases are TGTGCCACCAGCAGAGATATTGGGGGGGGAAAAAATCAGCCCCAGCATTTT.

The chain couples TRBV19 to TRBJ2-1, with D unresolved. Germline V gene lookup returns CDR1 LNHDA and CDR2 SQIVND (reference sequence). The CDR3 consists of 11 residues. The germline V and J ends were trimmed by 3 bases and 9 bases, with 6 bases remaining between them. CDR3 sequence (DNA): TGTGCCAGTAGTATTTTGGGTGAGCAGTTCTTC. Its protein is CASSILGEQFF.

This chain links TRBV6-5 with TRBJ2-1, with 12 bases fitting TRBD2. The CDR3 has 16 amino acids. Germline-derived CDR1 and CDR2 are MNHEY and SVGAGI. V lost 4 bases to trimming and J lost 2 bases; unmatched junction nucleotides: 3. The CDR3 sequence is CASSLLAGGTYNEQFF. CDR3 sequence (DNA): TGTGCCAGCAGTTTACTAGCGGGAGGTACCTACAATGAGCAGTTCTTC.

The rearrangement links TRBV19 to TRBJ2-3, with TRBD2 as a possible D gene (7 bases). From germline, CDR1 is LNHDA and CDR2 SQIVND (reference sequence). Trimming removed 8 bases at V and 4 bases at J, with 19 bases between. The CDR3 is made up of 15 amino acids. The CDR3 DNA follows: TGTGCCAGTTCAAGGGGGGGGGACTCGGCAGATACGCAGTATTTT. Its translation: CASSRGGDSADTQYF.

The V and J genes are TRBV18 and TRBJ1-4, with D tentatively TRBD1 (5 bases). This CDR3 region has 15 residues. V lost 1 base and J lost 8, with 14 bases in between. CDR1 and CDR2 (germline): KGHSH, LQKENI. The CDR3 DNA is TGTGCCAGCTCACCACGCGGGGCCCTGGAGGAAAAACTGTTTTTT. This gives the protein CASSPRGALEEKLFF.

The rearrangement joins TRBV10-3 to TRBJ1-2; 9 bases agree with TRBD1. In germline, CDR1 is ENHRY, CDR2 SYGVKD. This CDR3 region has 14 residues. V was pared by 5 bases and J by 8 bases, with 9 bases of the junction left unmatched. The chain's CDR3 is CAISPAGTGTGYTF. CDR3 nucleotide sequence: TGTGCCATCAGTCCCGCCGGGACAGGGACCGGCTACACCTTC.

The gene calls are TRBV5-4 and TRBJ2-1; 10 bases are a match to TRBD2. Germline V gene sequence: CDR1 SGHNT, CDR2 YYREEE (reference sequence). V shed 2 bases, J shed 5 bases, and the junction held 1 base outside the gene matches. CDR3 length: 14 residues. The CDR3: CASSFTSGNNEQFF. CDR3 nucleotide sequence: TGTGCCAGCAGCTTTACTAGCGGGAACAATGAGCAGTTCTTC.

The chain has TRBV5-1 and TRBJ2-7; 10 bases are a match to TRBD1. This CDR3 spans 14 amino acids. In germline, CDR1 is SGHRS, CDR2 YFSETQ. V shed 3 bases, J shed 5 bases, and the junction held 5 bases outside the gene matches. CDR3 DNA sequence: TGCGCCAGCAGCTCAGGGACAGGGGACGACGAGCAGTACTTC. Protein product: CASSSGTGDDEQYF.

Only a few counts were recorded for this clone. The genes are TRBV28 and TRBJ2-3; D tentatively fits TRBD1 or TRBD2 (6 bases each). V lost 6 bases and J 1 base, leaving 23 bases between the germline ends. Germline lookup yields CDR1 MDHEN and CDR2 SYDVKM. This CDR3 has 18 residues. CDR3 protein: CASRPQGRGVDGTDTQYF. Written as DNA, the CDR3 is TGTGCCAGCAGACCACAGGGTAGGGGGGTAGACGGCACAGATACGCAGTATTTT.

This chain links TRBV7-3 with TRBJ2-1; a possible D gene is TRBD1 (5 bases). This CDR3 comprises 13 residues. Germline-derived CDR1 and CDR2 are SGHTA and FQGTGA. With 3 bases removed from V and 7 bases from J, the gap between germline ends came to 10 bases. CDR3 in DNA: TGTGCCAGCAGCTTTAGGCAGGGTAATGAGCAGTTCTTC. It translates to CASSFRQGNEQFF.

CDR3 residues: CASSYSRLYQPQHF. The DNA of the CDR3 is TGTGCCAGCAGTTACTCGAGGCTGTATCAGCCCCAGCATTTT. V usage is TRBV6-5 and J usage is TRBJ1-5; no definite D call. This CDR3 contains 14 residues. Between the trimmed V and J ends, which lost 0 bases and 5 bases, there was a span of 8 bases. The germline V gene has CDR1 MNHEY and CDR2 SVGAGI.

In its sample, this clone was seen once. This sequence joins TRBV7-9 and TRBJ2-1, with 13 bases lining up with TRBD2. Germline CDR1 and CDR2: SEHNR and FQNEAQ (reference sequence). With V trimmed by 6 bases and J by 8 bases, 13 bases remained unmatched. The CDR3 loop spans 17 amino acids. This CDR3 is CASRTEPGLAGWDEQFF. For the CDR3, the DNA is TGTGCCAGCAGAACCGAACCGGGACTAGCGGGATGGGATGAGCAGTTCTTC.

The CDR3 loop is CASSYLGGHTDTQYF. DNA for the CDR3: TGTGCCAGCAGTTACTTGGGAGGGCACACAGATACGCAGTATTTT. The rearrangement uses TRBV6-5 and TRBJ2-3, with 7 positions matching TRBD2. This CDR3 has 15 amino acids. Germline CDR1 reads MNHEY; CDR2 reads SVGAGI. Trimming cost V 1 base and J 2 bases; bases outside gene matches: 3.

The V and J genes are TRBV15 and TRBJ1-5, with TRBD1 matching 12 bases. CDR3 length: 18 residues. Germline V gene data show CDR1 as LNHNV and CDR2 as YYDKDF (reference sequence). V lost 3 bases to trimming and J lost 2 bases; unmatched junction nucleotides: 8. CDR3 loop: CATSRGTGGSPGNQPQHF. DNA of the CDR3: TGTGCCACCAGCAGGGGGACAGGGGGCTCACCTGGCAATCAGCCCCAGCATTTT.

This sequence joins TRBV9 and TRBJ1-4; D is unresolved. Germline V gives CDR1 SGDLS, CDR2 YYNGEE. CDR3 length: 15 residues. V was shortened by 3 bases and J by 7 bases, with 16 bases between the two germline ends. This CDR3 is CASSAQTGIGEKLFF. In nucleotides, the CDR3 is TGTGCCAGCAGCGCCCAGACGGGGATTGGTGAAAAACTGTTTTTT.

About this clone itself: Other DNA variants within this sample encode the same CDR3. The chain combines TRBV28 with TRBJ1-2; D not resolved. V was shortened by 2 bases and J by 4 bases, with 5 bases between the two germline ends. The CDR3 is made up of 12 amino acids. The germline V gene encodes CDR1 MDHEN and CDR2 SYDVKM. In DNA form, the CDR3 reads TGTGCCAGCAGTTTAGGAACCTATGGCTACACCTTC. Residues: CASSLGTYGYTF.

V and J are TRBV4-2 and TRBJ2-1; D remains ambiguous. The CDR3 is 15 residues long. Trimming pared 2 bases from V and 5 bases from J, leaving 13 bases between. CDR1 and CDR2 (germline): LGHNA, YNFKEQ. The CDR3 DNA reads TGTGCCAGCAGCCAACGAGAGAAACTGGACAATGAGCAGTTCTTC. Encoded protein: CASSQREKLDNEQFF.

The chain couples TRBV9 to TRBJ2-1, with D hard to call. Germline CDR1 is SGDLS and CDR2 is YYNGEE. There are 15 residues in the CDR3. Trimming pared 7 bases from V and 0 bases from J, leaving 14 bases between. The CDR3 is CASSSSLTSYNEQFF. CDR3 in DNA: TGTGCCAGCTCGAGTTCACTGACCTCCTACAATGAGCAGTTCTTC.

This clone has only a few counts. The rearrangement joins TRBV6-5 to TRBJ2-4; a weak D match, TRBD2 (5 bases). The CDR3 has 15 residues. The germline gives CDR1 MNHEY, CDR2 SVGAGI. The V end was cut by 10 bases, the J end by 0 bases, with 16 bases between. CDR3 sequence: CATAGGEGAKNIQYF. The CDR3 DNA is TGTGCCACCGCGGGTGGGGAAGGAGCCAAAAACATTCAGTACTTC.

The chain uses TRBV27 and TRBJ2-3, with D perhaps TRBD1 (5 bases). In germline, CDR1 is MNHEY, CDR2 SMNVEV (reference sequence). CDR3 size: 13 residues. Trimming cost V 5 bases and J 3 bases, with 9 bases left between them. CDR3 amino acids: CASSPQGTDTQYF. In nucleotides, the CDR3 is TGTGCCAGCAGTCCCCAGGGAACAGATACGCAGTATTTT.